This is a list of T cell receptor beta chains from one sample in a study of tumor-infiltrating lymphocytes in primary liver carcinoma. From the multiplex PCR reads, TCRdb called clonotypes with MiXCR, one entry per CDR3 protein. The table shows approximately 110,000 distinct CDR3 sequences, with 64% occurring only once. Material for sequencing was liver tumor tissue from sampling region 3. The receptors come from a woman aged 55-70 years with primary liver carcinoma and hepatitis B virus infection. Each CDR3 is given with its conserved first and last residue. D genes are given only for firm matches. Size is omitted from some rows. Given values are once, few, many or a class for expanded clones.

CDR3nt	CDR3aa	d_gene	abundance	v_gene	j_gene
TGTGCCAGCAAGAGGGGAAGGGGAAGCACCGGGGAGCTGTTTTTT	CASKRGRGSTGELFF	-	many	TRBV13	TRBJ2-2
TGCGCCAGCAGCGTCGGGAGGGACACAGATACGCAGTATTTT	CASSVGRDTDTQYF	TRBD2	-	TRBV5-1	TRBJ2-3
TGTACCAGCAGTTCTGGACTAGCGGGAGGCCGGTATTTT	CTSSSGLAGGRYF	TRBD2	few	TRBV11-2	TRBJ2-3
TGTTCCAGCAGTTACGAGGAAACCCGCACAGATACGCAGTATTTT	CSSSYEETRTDTQYF	-	-	TRBV6-2/TRBV6-3	TRBJ2-3
TGCGCCAGCAGCCAACCTAACTACGGACAAGAGACCCAATACTTC	CASSQPNYGQETQYF	-	-	TRBV4-1	TRBJ2-5
TGTGCCAGCAGCTTAAGAGATAGCAATGAGCAGCTCTTC	CASSLRDSNEQLF	-	-	TRBV11-3	TRBJ2-1
TGTGCCAGCAGCTTAGATAGGGATGGGAAGCTGTTTTTT	CASSLDRDGKLFF	-	-	TRBV11-2	TRBJ2-2
TGTGCCAGCGCCACAGGGGATGCCGGGGAGCTGTTTTTT	CASATGDAGELFF	TRBD1	-	TRBV28	TRBJ2-2
TGTGCCAGCAGCCGCGGCTTACATAATGAGCAGTTCTTC	CASSRGLHNEQFF	-	-	TRBV11-1	TRBJ2-1
TGCAGCCTTAAATACCGAGAGACCCAGTACTTC	CSLKYRETQYF	-	-	TRBV29-1	TRBJ2-5
TGTGCCAGCAGCAGTACCCCGGGAGCGAACACCGGGGAGCTGTTTTTT	CASSSTPGANTGELFF	-	medium-sized	TRBV11-2	TRBJ2-2
TGCGCCAGCAGCCTGGGTACTAGCGGGAGAGGAGAGATCCCGTACTTC	CASSLGTSGRGEIPYF	TRBD2	-	TRBV4-1	TRBJ2-5
TGTGCCAGCAGCTTATACTGGAACGTCTACAATGAGCAGTTCTTC	CASSLYWNVYNEQFF	-	-	TRBV11-2	TRBJ2-1
TGTGCTAGCAGCCCTCCAGCTACTAGTATACTGTTCGATGACCAGTTCTTC	CASSPPATSILFDDQFF	-	-	TRBV11-2	TRBJ2-1
TGCGCCAGCAATGCTAACGGACCTATCACTGAAGCTTTCTTT	CASNANGPITEAFF	-	-	TRBV10-2	TRBJ1-1
TGTGTCAGCAGCTTAAGGCTAGCGGGCCAAGAGACCCAATACTTC	CVSSLRLAGQETQYF	TRBD2	-	TRBV11-2	TRBJ2-5
TGTGCCAGCAGCCGGACTAGCGGGGGCTCTAGCACATATACGCAGTATTTT	CASSRTSGGSSTYTQYF	TRBD2	-	TRBV7-9	TRBJ2-3
TGTGTCAGCAGTCGTCGACAGGGGGGAAATTCACCCCTCCATTTT	CVSSRRQGGNSPLHF	TRBD1	-	TRBV12-3/TRBV12-4	TRBJ1-6
TGTGACAGAAGCGGAAGGTATAGCTCGGGGAATCGCGACTACGAGCAGTACTTC	CDRSGRYSSGNRDYEQYF	-	-	TRBV12-3/TRBV12-4	TRBJ2-7
TGTGCCAGCGGTTACGCCGCCCCCCGAGAGACCCAGTACTTC	CASGYAAPRETQYF	-	-	TRBV6-2/TRBV6-3	TRBJ2-5
TGTGACAGTAGTTTAGACACCTCGAGGGGGAACGAGCAGTACTTC	CDSSLDTSRGNEQYF	-	-	TRBV11-2	TRBJ2-7
TGTGCTAGCAGCCCCATACGGGACAGAAGGGATACGCAGTATTTT	CASSPIRDRRDTQYF	TRBD1	-	TRBV11-2	TRBJ2-3
TGCGCCGGGGAAGGCGACACCGGGGAGCTGTTTTTT	CAGEGDTGELFF	-	many	TRBV4-1	TRBJ2-2
TGTGCCAGCAGTCCCGGGACAGGGGAGACCGGGGAGCTGTTTTTT	CASSPGTGETGELFF	TRBD1	few	TRBV6-4	TRBJ2-2
TGTGCCAGCAGCTTCACATCCGGGGCTACCTACGAGCAGTACTTC	CASSFTSGATYEQYF	-	-	TRBV5-5	TRBJ2-7
TGTGCCAGCAGTAACCGAGCGGGAGGGGTGGTCTCCTACAATGAGCAGTTCTTC	CASSNRAGGVVSYNEQFF	TRBD2	many	TRBV12-3/TRBV12-4	TRBJ2-1
TGTGCCAGCAGCGCGGCAGGACAGCCATACGACCAGTACTTC	CASSAAGQPYDQYF	-	few	TRBV9	TRBJ2-7
TGCAGCGTTGATCCAGGCACTAGTCCTTCCTACTATGGCTACACCTTC	CSVDPGTSPSYYGYTF	-	many	TRBV29-1	TRBJ1-2
TGTGCCAACAGCACTCGGACTAGCGGGAGTTACAATGAGCAGTTCTTC	CANSTRTSGSYNEQFF	TRBD2	few	TRBV5-4	TRBJ2-1
TGTGCCAGCAGTTCGACCCAAGAGACCCAGTACTTC	CASSSTQETQYF	-	-	TRBV28	TRBJ2-5
TGCGCCAGCAGCTTGGATATACAGTACAATGAGCAGTTCTTC	CASSLDIQYNEQFF	-	many	TRBV5-1	TRBJ2-1
TGCAGCGTTGAAGGGGGACAGGGGGCAGATACGCAGTATTTT	CSVEGGQGADTQYF	TRBD1	many	TRBV29-1	TRBJ2-3
TGTGCCAGCGGCTTATTGAGCATAGGGTTCGCTAATGAAAAACTGTTTTTT	CASGLLSIGFANEKLFF	-	-	TRBV7-9	TRBJ1-4
TGCGCCAGCAGTGACTCGCTTGGGAAAGAGACCCAGTACTTC	CASSDSLGKETQYF	-	many	TRBV10-1	TRBJ2-5
TGTACCAGCTCCCGACTAGCGGGTGGTACCGAGCAGTACTTC	CTSSRLAGGTEQYF	TRBD2	-	TRBV11-1	TRBJ2-7
TGTGCCAGCAGTGAGGACGTCAACACTGAAGCTTTCTTT	CASSEDVNTEAFF	-	few	TRBV28	TRBJ1-1
TGTGCCAGCAGCTTCCGACTAGCGGGAGATGCGGGGGAGCTGTTTTTT	CASSFRLAGDAGELFF	TRBD2	large	TRBV11-2	TRBJ2-2
TGTGCCAGCAGTCCCTCCCCAACTAGCGGAAATTACAATGAGCAGTTCTTC	CASSPSPTSGNYNEQFF	TRBD2	few	TRBV28	TRBJ2-1
TGTGCCAGCAGTTCTTCTAGCCCCAATCAGTTCCAGCATTTT	CASSSSSPNQFQHF	-	-	TRBV12-3/TRBV12-4	TRBJ1-5
TGTGCCAGCAGCTTAGGCCCCGGACAGAGTATTAACTATGGCTACACCTTC	CASSLGPGQSINYGYTF	-	medium-sized	TRBV11-2	TRBJ1-2
TGTGCCAGCAGCCGGACTAGCGCCAGCACAGATACGCAGTATTTT	CASSRTSASTDTQYF	TRBD2	many	TRBV28	TRBJ2-3
TGTGCCAGCAGCTTAGATGAGACCCAGTACTTC	CASSLDETQYF	-	medium-sized	TRBV11-3	TRBJ2-5
TGTACCAACAGCTTAACCCACGGACAAGGGTACAGGGGTGAGCAGTTCTTC	CTNSLTHGQGYRGEQFF	TRBD1	-	TRBV11-2	TRBJ2-1
TGTGCCAGCAGCCAAGAGCGTCAGACGACGCAGTATTTT	CASSQERQTTQYF	-	-	TRBV14	TRBJ2-3
TGCAGCGTCGGAGATCCCCGGGACCGGCTTGGCTACACCTTC	CSVGDPRDRLGYTF	-	-	TRBV29-1	TRBJ1-2
TGTGCCAGCAGTTACTGGGGGGAGACAGCTACCTACGAGCAGTACTTC	CASSYWGETATYEQYF	-	-	TRBV6-6	TRBJ2-7
TGTGCCAGCAGCTTAGTCCTCTCTAGCGGAGGGGGGATCGAGCAGTACTTC	CASSLVLSSGGGIEQYF	-	many	TRBV11-3	TRBJ2-7
TGTGCCAGCAGCTCTCAGGCCCGCAACATTGAAGCTTTCTTT	CASSSQARNIEAFF	-	-	TRBV7-8	TRBJ1-1
TGTGCCTTCAGCTTAGCAGGGGGCGCAACCTACGAGCAGTACTTC	CAFSLAGGATYEQYF	TRBD1	-	TRBV7-9	TRBJ2-7
TGTGCCAGCTGCCTCTTGGAAGACGAGCAGTACTTC	CASCLLEDEQYF	-	many	TRBV28	TRBJ2-7
TGTGCCAGCAGTGAAGCGACAGTGGGAAATCTGTTTTTC	CASSEATVGNLFF	-	-	TRBV6-1	TRBJ1-4
TGTGCCAGCAACTCTCTGACTAGCGACACAGATACGCAGCACTTT	CASNSLTSDTDTQHF	TRBD2	-	TRBV11-1	TRBJ2-3
TGCAGCGTTTGGCATGTGGGGGAAAAACTGTTTTTC	CSVWHVGEKLFF	-	-	TRBV29-1	TRBJ1-4